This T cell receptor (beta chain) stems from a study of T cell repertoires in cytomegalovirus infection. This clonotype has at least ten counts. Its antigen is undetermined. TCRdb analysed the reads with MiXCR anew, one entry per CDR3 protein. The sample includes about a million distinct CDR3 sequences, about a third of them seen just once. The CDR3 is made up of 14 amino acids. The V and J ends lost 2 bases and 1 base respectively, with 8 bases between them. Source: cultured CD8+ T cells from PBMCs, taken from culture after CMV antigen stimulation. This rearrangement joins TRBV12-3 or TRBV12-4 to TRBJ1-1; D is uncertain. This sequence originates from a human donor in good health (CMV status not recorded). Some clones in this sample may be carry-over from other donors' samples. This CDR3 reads CASSLSSRNTEAFF. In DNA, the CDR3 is TGTGCCAGCAGTTTAAGCAGCCGGAACACTGAAGCTTTCTTT.